The present T cell receptor (beta chain) was sequenced within a study of response to subunit inactivated influenza vaccine. This clonotype has only a few counts. The target antigen is unknown. Germline V gene sequence: CDR1 SGHTA, CDR2 FQGNSA. V was shortened by 3 bases and J by 3 bases, with 10 bases between the two germline ends. The CDR3 totals 14 residues. Findings and caveats of the study: T cells newly recruited by each seasonal influenza vaccination are few, the authors suggested.

MiXCR, applied by TCRdb to the RT-PCR reads, yields one record per CDR3 protein. The repertoire has 710,000 or so distinct CDR3 sequences, 15% to 19% of them found once; the top ten carry 11%. Sequences were derived from PBMCs from blood, sampled 11 to 12 days after vaccination. The source of this sequence is a man aged 50 to 60 who received an inactivated influenza vaccine. This rearrangement joins TRBV7-2 to TRBJ2-3; TRBD1 or TRBD2 may be the D gene (5 bases each). The CDR3 loop reads CASSFGTLTDTQYF. DNA for the CDR3: TGTGCCAGCAGCTTCGGGACGCTGACAGATACGCAGTATTTT.